Sequencing of this TCR beta chain was carried out in a study of cytomegalovirus exposure and HLA in healthy donors. Unrecorded immune exposures were likely, despite nominal health at sampling. Whole-study findings and limits: Analysis performed later showed TCR beta chains linked to HLA being more clonally expanded than equally common others. The study assumed roughly uniform donor sequencing depth for presence/absence analyses.

Trimming at V came to 3 bases and at J to 1 base, leaving 3 bases not matched to a gene. The CDR3 is 15 residues long. Germline V gene lookup returns CDR1 SGHTA and CDR2 FQGNSA. As regards this clone: The antigen is not known.

This PCR relied on a set of 60 Vbeta primers and 13 Jbeta primers. Per the study methods: Later, an analysis found 75 million to 100 million unique TCR beta chains, and approximately 10 million of these were shared. The assay was immunoSEQ multiplex PCR, and TCRdb's table has in-frame clones only and misses some. For V, J and clone size, that table is used; D and trimming come from the DNA. Among roughly 150,000 clones listed, nearly 70% were seen once. The rearrangement links TRBV7-2 to TRBJ2-3, with 8 bases that match TRBD1. The material sequenced was PBMCs. The source of this sequence is a man aged 30 to 39 in good health and CMV-seropositive. As DNA, the CDR3 is TGTGCCAGCAGCTTCGGACAGGGAGGCACAGATACGCAGTATTTT. It yields the protein CASSFGQGGTDTQYF.